The 5 T cell receptor beta chains below all came from one sample that was sequenced in a study of blood T cell repertoires in COVID-19. Method: immunoSEQ multiplex PCR; TCRdb's copy keeps in-frame clones and lacks some. The sample includes roughly 200,000 clones, roughly 80% of them seen just once. Material for sequencing was peripheral blood. The receptors were sampled from a man aged 50 to 60 who had recovered from COVID-19.

The chain links TRBV9 to TRBJ1-6; D might be TRBD1 (5 bases). Germline lookup yields CDR1 SGDLS and CDR2 YYNGEE. The CDR3 covers 15 residues. The V end lost 4 bases, the J end lost 8 bases, and 16 bases lay between the germline ends. In DNA, the CDR3 is TGTGCCAGCAGCCCAGGGCCCGACCCCGATTCACCCCTCCACTTT. It yields the protein CASSPGPDPDSPLHF.

The chain joins TRBV7-2 to TRBJ1-6; 7 nucleotides align to TRBD1. With 4 bases clipped from V and 5 bases from J, the junction kept 8 bases outside the gene matches. The CDR3 runs to 16 residues. CDR1 is SGHTA and CDR2 is FQGNSA in the germline V gene. CDR3 sequence: CASSSDREYNNSPLHF. CDR3 DNA sequence: TGTGCCAGCAGCTCCGACAGGGAGTACAATAATTCACCCCTCCACTTT.

The chain has TRBV6-5 and TRBJ1-1, with TRBD1 as a possible D gene (6 bases). Deletions cut 6 bases from V and 8 bases from J, with 13 bases between. Per the germline V gene, CDR1 is MNHEY and CDR2 is SVGAGI. The CDR3 consists of 12 residues. The CDR3 sequence: CASSPGGQEAFF. DNA of the CDR3: TGTGCCAGCAGCCCGGGGGGGCAGGAAGCTTTCTTT.

The rearrangement uses TRBV10-3 and TRBJ1-5, with 8 bases matching TRBD1. Per the germline V gene, CDR1 is ENHRY and CDR2 is SYGVKD. Trimming at V came to 3 bases and at J to 5 bases, leaving 6 bases not matched to a gene. This CDR3 contains 15 residues. DNA of the CDR3: TGTGCCATCAGTGACTCCGACAGGGGATATCAGCCCCAGCATTTT. Its translation: CAISDSDRGYQPQHF.

A few counts support this clone. CDR3 nucleotides: TGTGCCAGCACGCGACTAGGGTTGGATAATTCACCCCTCCACTTT. Translated, it gives CASTRLGLDNSPLHF. The V call is TRBV19, the J call TRBJ1-6, with unresolved D. Trimming pared 9 bases from V and 5 bases from J, leaving 17 bases between. The V gene's germline CDR1 is LNHDA and CDR2 SQIVND (reference sequence). The CDR3 covers 15 residues.